The next 20 T cell receptor beta chains were all read from a single sample in a study of blood T cell repertoires in COVID-19 (dated by TCRdb to between 2020 and 2021). The library was produced with the immunoSEQ multiplex PCR assay. TCRdb holds this immuneACCESS table with in-frame rearrangements only. Some clones are missing; in checked studies, unresolved V genes explain under half, and the rest has no known cause. The table for this sample lists about 220,000 clones; about 79% of them were counted only once. The ten largest clones capture under 2.5% of the sample. Sequenced input: peripheral blood. The receptor source for this set is a man aged 40-49 years who had recovered from COVID-19.

This clone was counted once. The V and J genes are TRBV10-3 and TRBJ1-1; 7 nucleotides agree with TRBD1. Germline values: CDR1 ENHRY, CDR2 SYGVKD. The V segment lost 10 bases and the J segment 8 bases; nucleotides outside the gene matches: 10. This CDR3 spans 12 amino acids. This CDR3 is CATRESRGEAFF. The DNA for the CDR3 is TGTGCCACTAGGGAGTCCAGGGGGGAAGCTTTCTTT.

This rearrangement joins TRBV18 to TRBJ2-5; 8 bases match TRBD1. In germline, CDR1 is KGHSH, CDR2 LQKENI. There are 15 residues in the CDR3. V shed 3 bases, J shed 3 bases, and the junction held 6 bases outside the gene matches. The CDR3: CASSPRQGWEETQYF. CDR3 coding DNA: TGTGCCAGCTCACCGAGACAGGGGTGGGAAGAGACCCAGTACTTC. Based on the CDR3 plus reference TRBV18 and TRBJ2-5, the full variable domain is NAGVMQNPRHLVRRRGQEARLRCSPMKGHSHVYWYRQLPEEGLKFMVYLQKENIIDESGMPKERFSAEFPKEGPSILRIQQVVRGDSAAYFCASSPRQGWEETQYFGPGTRLLVL.

This chain joins TRBV15 and TRBJ1-2; D perhaps matches TRBD1 (5 bases). This CDR3 spans 15 amino acids. The V and J ends lost 0 bases and 2 bases respectively, with 10 bases between them. From germline, CDR1 is LNHNV and CDR2 YYDKDF (reference sequence). Here the CDR3 DNA reads TGTGCCACCAGCAGAGATACAGGACGAAACTATGGCTACACCTTC. Translated: CATSRDTGRNYGYTF.

V and J are TRBV2 and TRBJ2-1; 10 nucleotides line up with TRBD2. The length of the CDR3 is 15 residues. Germline CDR1 reads SNHLY; CDR2 reads FYNNEI. With 7 bases clipped from V and 9 bases from J, the junction kept 12 bases outside the gene matches. The CDR3 loop is CASIALLAGVGEQFF. CDR3 nucleotides: TGTGCCAGCATTGCCCTGCTAGCGGGAGTAGGTGAGCAGTTCTTC. The full variable domain, its missing parts supplied by reference TRBV2 and TRBJ2-1, is EPEVTQTPSHQVTQMGQEVILRCVPISNHLYFYWYRQILGQKVEFLVSFYNNEISEKSEIFDDQFSVERPDGSNFTLKIRSTKLEDSAMYFCASIALLAGVGEQFFGPGTRLTVL.

The V and J genes are TRBV2 and TRBJ1-4; D ambiguous. CDR1 SNHLY and CDR2 FYNNEI come from the germline V gene. Trimming took 6 bases from V and 4 from J, leaving 12 bases between them. The CDR3 contains 14 residues. CDR3 sequence: CASRREAVNEKLFF. As DNA, the CDR3 is TGTGCCAGCAGGCGTGAGGCGGTTAATGAAAAACTGTTTTTT. Variable domain in full (rest from reference TRBV2 and TRBJ1-4): EPEVTQTPSHQVTQMGQEVILRCVPISNHLYFYWYRQILGQKVEFLVSFYNNEISEKSEIFDDQFSVERPDGSNFTLKIRSTKLEDSAMYFCASRREAVNEKLFFGSGTQLSVL.

The V and J genes are TRBV6-1 and TRBJ2-7, with 8 positions matching TRBD1. This CDR3 contains 14 residues. Germline V gene sequence: CDR1 MNHNS, CDR2 SASEGT. The ends lost 2 bases at V and 3 bases at J; junction bases unmatched: 3. Here the CDR3 DNA reads TGTGCCAGCAGTGAACCCAGGGGGCACTACGAGCAGTACTTC. It codes for CASSEPRGHYEQYF.

The V call is TRBV6-5, the J call TRBJ1-4, with 7 positions matching TRBD1. The length of the CDR3 is 14 residues. V gave up 6 bases and J gave up 8 bases; unmatched junction bases: 9. CDR1 is MNHEY and CDR2 is SVGAGI in the germline V gene. The CDR3 bases are TGTGCCAGCAGCCGCGGACAGGTCGGGGAAAAACTGTTTTTT. It translates to CASSRGQVGEKLFF.

For this clone: Additional DNA sequences in this sample encode the identical CDR3. The chain carries TRBV19 and TRBJ1-5; possibly TRBD1 for D (6 bases). Germline V gives CDR1 LNHDA, CDR2 SQIVND (reference sequence). Trimming shortened V by 1 base and J by 2 bases, and 9 bases separated the two germline ends. The CDR3 length is 15 residues. CDR3: CASSIVPGGNQPQHF. The CDR3, as DNA: TGTGCCAGTAGTATAGTACCAGGGGGCAATCAGCCCCAGCATTTT.

This clone was observed a single time. The chain recombines TRBV14 with TRBJ1-4, with D maybe TRBD1 (6 bases). Per germline, CDR1 SGHDN and CDR2 FVKESK. This CDR3 spans 16 amino acids. V was cut by 0 bases and J by 0 bases, with 8 bases left in between. CDR3 protein: CASSQDRDTTNEKLFF. CDR3 sequence (DNA): TGTGCCAGCAGCCAAGATCGGGACACAACTAATGAAAAACTGTTTTTT.

The rearrangement links TRBV10-2 to TRBJ2-5, with unresolved D. Trimming took 5 bases from V and 5 from J, leaving 9 bases between them. Looked up from germline, CDR1 is WSHSY and CDR2 is SAAADI. The CDR3 has 12 amino acids. CDR3 nucleotide sequence: TGCGCCAGCAGTCGGGTTTGGGAGACCCAGTACTTC. Translating gives CASSRVWETQYF.

The chain combines TRBV19 with TRBJ1-6, with TRBD1 as a possible D gene (5 bases). The CDR3 runs to 14 residues. V was shortened by 4 bases and J by 5 bases, with 9 bases between the two germline ends. CDR1 and CDR2 (germline): LNHDA, SQIVND (reference sequence). The CDR3 is CASSTGLDNSPLHF. The CDR3 DNA follows: TGTGCCAGTAGTACAGGGTTGGATAATTCACCCCTCCACTTT.

V and J are TRBV2 and TRBJ2-5; D is undetermined. Trimming removed 5 bases from V and 2 bases from J, with 12 bases in between. Per germline, CDR1 SNHLY and CDR2 FYNNEI. The CDR3 loop spans 14 amino acids. CDR3 in DNA: TGTGCCAGCAGTTATTTGTCGCGTCAAGAGACCCAGTACTTC. Translating gives CASSYLSRQETQYF.

The chain recombines TRBV19 with TRBJ1-1; 8 bases fit TRBD1. This CDR3 is built from 13 residues. Unmatched junction bases numbered 4, after V lost 9 bases and J lost 1 base. Germline V gives CDR1 LNHDA, CDR2 SQIVND (reference sequence). CDR3: CASRDRTNTEAFF. CDR3 bases: TGTGCCAGCCGGGACAGGACGAACACTGAAGCTTTCTTT.

The chain couples TRBV5-8 to TRBJ1-1; a possible D gene is TRBD1 (6 bases). The CDR3 runs to 14 residues. V gave up 4 bases and J gave up 1 base, with 11 bases separating them. From germline, CDR1 is SGHTS and CDR2 YDEGEE. The CDR3 loop is CASSQDRANTEAFF. The CDR3 nucleotides are TGTGCCAGCAGCCAGGACAGAGCGAACACTGAAGCTTTCTTT.

J is TRBJ1-2 and V is TRBV7-2, with no clear D. This CDR3 region has 14 residues. Trimming took 1 base from V and 5 from J, leaving 11 bases between them. Germline CDR1 is SGHTA and CDR2 is FQGNSA. CDR3 in DNA: TGTGCCAGCAGCTTAGTCGGTGTGATATATGGCTACACCTTC. Its protein is CASSLVGVIYGYTF.

This clone was seen many times. The gene calls are TRBV4-2 and TRBJ2-7; 9 bases agree with TRBD2. Unmatched junction bases numbered 0, after V lost 0 bases and J lost 0 bases. The CDR3 length is 15 residues. Germline lookup yields CDR1 LGHNA and CDR2 YNFKEQ. The CDR3 sequence is CASSQEREGSYEQYF. CDR3 nucleotide sequence: TGTGCCAGCAGCCAAGAGCGGGAGGGCTCCTACGAGCAGTACTTC.

The chain carries TRBV4-3 and TRBJ2-5; the D is unclear. Trimming took off 1 base at V and 5 bases at J, with 11 bases between the two ends. Per germline, CDR1 LGHNA and CDR2 YSLEER. This CDR3 region has 14 residues. The CDR3 DNA is TGCGCCAGCAGCCAAGCGGTTCCCTCTGAGACCCAGTACTTC. Amino acids: CASSQAVPSETQYF.

The V call is TRBV14, the J call TRBJ1-1, with 8 bases identical to TRBD1. V shed 1 base, J shed 1 base, and the junction held 2 bases outside the gene matches. The CDR3 loop spans 15 amino acids. The V gene's germline CDR1 is SGHDN and CDR2 FVKESK. CDR3 coding DNA: TGTGCCAGCAGCCAAGGACAGGGGTGGAACACTGAAGCTTTCTTT. Translating gives CASSQGQGWNTEAFF.

As concerns this clone: The sample holds other DNA sequences that translate to the same CDR3. The chain combines TRBV5-1 with TRBJ1-2; D not resolved. The CDR3 spans 13 residues. Germline V gene lookup returns CDR1 SGHRS and CDR2 YFSETQ. The ends were cut back, 0 bases at V and 2 bases at J, with 5 bases in the middle. CDR3 sequence reads: CASSLAGNYGYTF. For the CDR3, the DNA is TGCGCCAGCAGCTTGGCCGGGAACTATGGCTACACCTTC.

This clone came up a few times. The V call is TRBV5-1, the J call TRBJ2-1; 8 bases map to TRBD2. J was trimmed by 8 bases and V by 5 bases; bases with no gene match: 12. Germline V gene sequence: CDR1 SGHRS, CDR2 YFSETQ. This CDR3 is 15 amino acids long. Written as DNA, the CDR3 is TGCGCCAGCAGTCTCAGCGGGAGTAAGAAGGATGAGCAGTTCTTC. Amino acids: CASSLSGSKKDEQFF.